This T cell receptor (beta chain) was identified in a study of identical twins. Findings of the study overall: Models underestimated out-of-frame TCR alpha sharing in monozygotic twins.

TCRdb reprocessed the 5' RACE reads via MiXCR and lists one record per CDR3 protein. The sample holds 200,000 to 250,000 distinct CDR3 sequences, roughly 7% seen once. The table lists this clonotype with a few counts. What it recognizes is unknown. The V end was cut by 3 bases, the J end by 7 bases, with 12 bases between. The CDR3 spans 14 residues. Germline-derived CDR1 and CDR2 are MNHEY and SMNVEV (reference sequence). This sample also appeared in a second study, on yellow fever vaccine responses in identical twins.

The origin of this receptor is a young woman in good health. The specimen sequenced was memory (CD45RO+) T cells sorted from blood. The chain is built from TRBV27 and TRBJ1-4; perhaps TRBD1 as D (5 bases). CDR3 in amino acids: CASSFGGLSEKLFF. In DNA, the CDR3 is TGTGCCAGCAGTTTTGGGGGTTTGAGTGAAAAACTGTTTTTT.